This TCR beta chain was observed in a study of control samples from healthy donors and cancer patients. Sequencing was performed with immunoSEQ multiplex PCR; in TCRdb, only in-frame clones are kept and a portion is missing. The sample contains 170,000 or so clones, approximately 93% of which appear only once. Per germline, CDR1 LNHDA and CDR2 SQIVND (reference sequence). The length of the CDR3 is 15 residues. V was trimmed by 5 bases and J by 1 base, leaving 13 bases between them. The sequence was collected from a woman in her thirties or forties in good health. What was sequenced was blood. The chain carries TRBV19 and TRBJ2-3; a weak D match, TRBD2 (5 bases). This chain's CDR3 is CASSVREGGTDTQYF. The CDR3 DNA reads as TGTGCCAGTAGTGTTCGCGAGGGAGGCACAGATACGCAGTATTTT.